This record concerns one T cell receptor (beta chain) sequence. The antigen remains unidentified. This entry belongs to a study of radiotherapy plus CTLA-4 blockade in lung cancer. Assay: immunoSEQ multiplex PCR; the TCRdb copy retains only in-frame clones and omits some. The table shows about 40,000 clones, with approximately 75% occurring only once. Findings of the study overall: Early blood T cell clone dynamics reportedly forecast response best, with interferon-beta. After radiotherapy and ipilimumab, tumor-derived clones expanded in peripheral blood.

This TCR derives from a human donor with non-small cell lung cancer that progressed on radiotherapy plus ipilimumab. The specimen was peripheral blood, collected from a patient treated with radiotherapy plus ipilimumab.

The CDR3 coding sequence is TGTGCCAGCAGCCCAGGGTTGGGTTCGGGTTCACCCCTCCACTTT. Its protein is CASSPGLGSGSPLHF. The chain links TRBV7-2 to TRBJ1-6, with a tentative D call TRBD1 (5 bases). Trimming took 5 bases from V and 9 from J, leaving 17 bases between them. Per the germline V gene, CDR1 is SGHTA and CDR2 is FQGNSA. The CDR3 sequence is 15 residues long.